These T cell receptor beta chains were read from a single sample in a study of metastatic and nonmetastatic thyroid tumors. TCRdb ran MiXCR on the PCR reads. The sample lists 13,000 or so clones; about 27% were seen once. The sequenced sample was tumor tissue. The receptors stem from a female donor with papillary thyroid cancer or a benign thyroid nodule (not recorded which). Some clones in this sample may be carry-over from other donors' samples. CDR3s include the opening cysteine and the closing phenylalanine or tryptophan. D genes are given only for firm matches. Clone size, where shown, is once, few, many, or a class for clones that have expanded.

>TRBJ2-7|TRBV12-3/TRBV12-4|-|-
TGTGCCAGCAGTGGGGGTGTCCCCTACGAGCAGTACTTC
CASSGGVPYEQYF
>TRBJ2-5|TRBV2|medium-sized|-
TGTGCCAGCAGTGTGGGCGGACCTGCGGAGACCCAGTACTTC
CASSVGGPAETQYF
>TRBJ1-3|TRBV3-1|-|-
TGTGCCAGCAGCCACGGAAACACCATATATTTT
CASSHGNTIYF
>TRBJ2-3|TRBV5-1|few|TRBD2
TGCGCCAGCAGCTTGGCTAGCGGGAGTGGGTCAGATACGCAGTATTTT
CASSLASGSGSDTQYF
>TRBJ2-7|TRBV6-2/TRBV6-3|-|TRBD2
TGTGCCAGCAGTTACACGGCGGGAGGATCCTACGAGCAGTACTTC
CASSYTAGGSYEQYF
>TRBJ2-1|TRBV19|-|TRBD2
TGTGCCAGTAGATACAGCGGGGTGCCTAATAACAATGAGCAGTTCTTC
CASRYSGVPNNNEQFF
>TRBJ2-2|TRBV5-1|-|TRBD2
TGCGCCAGCAGGTCTAGCGGGAGGACCACCGGGGAGCTGTTTTTT
CASRSSGRTTGELFF
>TRBJ1-2|TRBV6-2/TRBV6-3|few|-
TGTGCCAGCAGTTACAGCCGAACTAACTATGGCTACACCTTC
CASSYSRTNYGYTF
>TRBJ2-7|TRBV25-1|few|-
TGTGCCAGCAGACGGGCCTCCTACGAGCAGTACTTC
CASRRASYEQYF
>TRBJ2-2|TRBV19|many|-
TGTGCCCTCACATCAGGTCGCACCGGGGAGCTGTTTTTT
CALTSGRTGELFF
>TRBJ1-2|TRBV6-1|-|-
TGTGCCAGCAGTGACATGGGGGGCCACTATGGCTACACCTTC
CASSDMGGHYGYTF
>TRBJ2-7|TRBV2|medium-sized|-
TGTGCCAGCAGTGCGCAGAGCTACGAGCAGTACTTC
CASSAQSYEQYF
>TRBJ1-5|TRBV5-5|-|-
TGTGCCAGCAGCTTGGCTCCGGACGCAAATCAGCCCCAGCATTTT
CASSLAPDANQPQHF
>TRBJ2-7|TRBV27|-|TRBD2
TGTGCCAGCAGTTTTGGGACTAGCGGGAGAGACGAGCAGTACTTC
CASSFGTSGRDEQYF
>TRBJ1-1|TRBV3-1|-|-
TGTGCCAGCAGCCACCGTCCCCGGAACACTGAAGCTTTCTTT
CASSHRPRNTEAFF
>TRBJ1-1|TRBV6-1|many|TRBD1
TGTGCCAGCAGTATGGGACAGGCCCTGAACACTGAAGCTTTCTTT
CASSMGQALNTEAFF
>TRBJ2-1|TRBV27|many|TRBD2
TGTGCCAGCAGGGAAAACAAACTAGCGGGGGCCTACAATGAGCAGTTCTTC
CASRENKLAGAYNEQFF
>TRBJ1-3|TRBV4-1|many|-
TGCGCCAGCAGCCAAGGTAGTAGCCGCGCTGATGGATGGAACACCATATATTTT
CASSQGSSRADGWNTIYF
>TRBJ2-3|TRBV19|many|-
TGTGCCAGTAGTACCTACAGGGTGGCGGGGGCAGATACGCAGTATTTT
CASSTYRVAGADTQYF
>TRBJ2-7|TRBV5-1|-|TRBD1
TGCGCCAGCAGAGCTGACAGGGGCTGGAGCTCCTACGAGCAGTACTTC
CASRADRGWSSYEQYF
>TRBJ2-6|TRBV12-3/TRBV12-4|few|-
TGTGCCAGCAGTTACTGTAGCTCTGGGGCCAACGTCCTGACTTTC
CASSYCSSGANVLTF
>TRBJ2-2|TRBV20-1|-|-
TGCAGTGCTCGAAGCCAATGGGGCACCGGGGAGCTGTTTTTT
CSARSQWGTGELFF
>TRBJ2-7|TRBV20-1|few|-
TGCAGTGCTAGAGATCTGAGGGGCTACGAGCAGTACTTC
CSARDLRGYEQYF
>TRBJ2-7|TRBV27|-|-
TGTGCCAGCAGATCACAGGTCTCCGAGCAGTACTTC
CASRSQVSEQYF
>TRBJ1-4|TRBV20-1|-|-
TGCAGTGCTAGAGATGAGGAGGAAAAACTGTTTTTT
CSARDEEEKLFF
>TRBJ2-5|TRBV6-5|few|TRBD2
TGTGTCAGCAGTTCCGGGGGGTCAGGGAAGGAGACCCAGTACTTC
CVSSSGGSGKETQYF
>TRBJ2-5|TRBV3-1|-|-
TGTGCCAGCATCTCCACTAGCTGGGGGGCTCGGGAGACCCAGTACTTC
CASISTSWGARETQYF
>TRBJ1-1|TRBV19|-|-
TGTGCCAGTAGTGCGGGGAACACTGAAGCTTTCTTT
CASSAGNTEAFF
>TRBJ2-3|TRBV18|-|TRBD1
TGTGCCAGCTCACCAACGTACAGGGGAACAGATACCCAGTATTTT
CASSPTYRGTDTQYF
>TRBJ2-7|TRBV15|medium-sized|-
TGTGCCACCAGCAGAGATTACATGACAGCCCACTACGAGCAGTACTTC
CATSRDYMTAHYEQYF
>TRBJ2-1|TRBV30|-|-
TGTGCCTGGAGTGTAATGGGGGACATCGAACTCTTC
CAWSVMGDIELF
>TRBJ2-5|TRBV3-1|once|-
TGTGCCAGCAGCCAAGTACATGAGACCCAGTACTTC
CASSQVHETQYF
>TRBJ1-6|TRBV6-6|few|TRBD1
TGTGCCAGCAGTTACGACAGGGGTGATTCACCCCTCCACTTT
CASSYDRGDSPLHF
>TRBJ2-5|TRBV6-1|medium-sized|-
TGTGCCAGCAGATCTGGAGAGACCCAGTACTTC
CASRSGETQYF
>TRBJ2-3|TRBV12-3/TRBV12-4|many|-
TGTGCCATTAGACCCCAGTCCACAGATACGCAGTATTTT
CAIRPQSTDTQYF